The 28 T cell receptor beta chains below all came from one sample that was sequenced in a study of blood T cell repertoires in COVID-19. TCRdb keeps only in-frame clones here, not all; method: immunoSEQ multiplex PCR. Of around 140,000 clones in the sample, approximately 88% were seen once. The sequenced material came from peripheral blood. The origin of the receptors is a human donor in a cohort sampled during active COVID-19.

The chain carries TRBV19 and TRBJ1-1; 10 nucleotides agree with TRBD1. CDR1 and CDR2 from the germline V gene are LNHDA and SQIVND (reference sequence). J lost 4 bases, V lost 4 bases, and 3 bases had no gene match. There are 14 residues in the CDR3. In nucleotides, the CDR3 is TGTGCCAGTAGTAAGACAGGGGGCGGCACTGAAGCTTTCTTT. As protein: CASSKTGGGTEAFF.

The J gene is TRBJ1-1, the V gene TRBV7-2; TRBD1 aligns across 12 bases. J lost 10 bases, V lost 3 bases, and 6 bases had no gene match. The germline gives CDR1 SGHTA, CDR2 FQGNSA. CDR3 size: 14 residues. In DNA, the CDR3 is TGTGCCAGCAGCTTCCCCGGGACAGGGGGCGTAGCTTTCTTT. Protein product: CASSFPGTGGVAFF.

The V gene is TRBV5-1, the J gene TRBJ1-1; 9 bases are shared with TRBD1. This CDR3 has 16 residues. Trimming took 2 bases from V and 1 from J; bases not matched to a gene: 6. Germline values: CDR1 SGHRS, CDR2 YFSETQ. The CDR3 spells CASSFTGGAANTEAFF. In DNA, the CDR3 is TGCGCCAGCAGCTTTACAGGGGGCGCCGCGAACACTGAAGCTTTCTTT.

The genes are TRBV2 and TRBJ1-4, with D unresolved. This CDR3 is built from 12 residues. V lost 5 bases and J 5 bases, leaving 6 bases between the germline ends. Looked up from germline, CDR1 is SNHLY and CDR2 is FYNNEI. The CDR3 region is CASSYTNEKLFF. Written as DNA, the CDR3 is TGTGCCAGCAGTTATACAAATGAAAAACTGTTTTTT.

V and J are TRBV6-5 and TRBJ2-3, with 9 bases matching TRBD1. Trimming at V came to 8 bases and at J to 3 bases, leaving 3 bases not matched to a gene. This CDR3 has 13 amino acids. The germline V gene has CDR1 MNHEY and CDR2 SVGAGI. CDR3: CASEDRGTDTQYF. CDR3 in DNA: TGTGCCAGCGAAGACAGGGGGACAGATACGCAGTATTTT.

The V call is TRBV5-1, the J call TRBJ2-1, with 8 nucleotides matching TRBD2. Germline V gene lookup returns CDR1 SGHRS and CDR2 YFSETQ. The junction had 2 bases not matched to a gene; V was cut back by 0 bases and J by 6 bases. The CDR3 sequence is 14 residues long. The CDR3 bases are TGCGCCAGCAGCTTGGGACTAGCGATCAATGAGCAGTTCTTC. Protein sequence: CASSLGLAINEQFF.

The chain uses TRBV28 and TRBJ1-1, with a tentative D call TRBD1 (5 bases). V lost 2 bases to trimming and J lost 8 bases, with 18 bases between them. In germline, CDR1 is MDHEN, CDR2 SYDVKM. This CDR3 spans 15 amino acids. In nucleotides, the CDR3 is TGTGCCAGCAGTTTAAGGGCGGGGGTTAACAGGGAAGCTTTCTTT. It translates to CASSLRAGVNREAFF.

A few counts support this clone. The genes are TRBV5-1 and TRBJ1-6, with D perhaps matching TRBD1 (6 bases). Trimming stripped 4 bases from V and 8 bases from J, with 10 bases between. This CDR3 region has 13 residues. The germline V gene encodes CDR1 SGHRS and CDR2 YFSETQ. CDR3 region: CASSLEGDSPLHF. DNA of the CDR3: TGCGCCAGCAGCCTCGAGGGGGATTCACCCCTCCACTTT.

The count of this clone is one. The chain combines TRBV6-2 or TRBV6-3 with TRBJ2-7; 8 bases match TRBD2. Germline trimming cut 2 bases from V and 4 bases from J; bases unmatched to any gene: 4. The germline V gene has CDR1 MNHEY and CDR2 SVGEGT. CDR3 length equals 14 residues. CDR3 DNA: TGTGCCAGCAGTTACGTCGGGAGGGGTTACGAGCAGTACTTC. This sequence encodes CASSYVGRGYEQYF.

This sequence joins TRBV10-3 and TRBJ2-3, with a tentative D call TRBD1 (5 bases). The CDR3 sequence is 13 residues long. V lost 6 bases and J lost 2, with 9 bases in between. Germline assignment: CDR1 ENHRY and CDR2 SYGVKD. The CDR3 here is CAIRDNYTDTQYF. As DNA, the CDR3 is TGTGCCATCAGGGACAATTACACAGATACGCAGTATTTT.

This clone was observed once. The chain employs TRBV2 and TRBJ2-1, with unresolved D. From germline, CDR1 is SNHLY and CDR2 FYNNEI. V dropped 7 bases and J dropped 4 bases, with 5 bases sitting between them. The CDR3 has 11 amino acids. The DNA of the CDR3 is TGTGCCAGCAAGCCTTACAATGAGCAGTTCTTC. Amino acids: CASKPYNEQFF.

This chain's CDR3 is CASSSNSNQPQHF. In nucleotides, the CDR3 is TGTGCCAGCAGCAGTAATAGCAATCAGCCCCAGCATTTT. The chain links TRBV6-5 to TRBJ1-5; no clear D gene. V lost 6 bases to trimming and J lost 0 bases, with 6 bases between them. The CDR3 has 13 amino acids. Germline lookup yields CDR1 MNHEY and CDR2 SVGAGI.

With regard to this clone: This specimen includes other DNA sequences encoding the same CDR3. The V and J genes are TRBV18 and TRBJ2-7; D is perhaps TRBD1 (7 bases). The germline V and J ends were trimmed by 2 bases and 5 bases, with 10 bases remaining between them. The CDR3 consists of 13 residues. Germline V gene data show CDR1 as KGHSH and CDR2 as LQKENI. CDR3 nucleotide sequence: TGTGCCAGCTCACCAGGAGGGGGCAACGAGCAGTACGTC. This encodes CASSPGGGNEQYV.

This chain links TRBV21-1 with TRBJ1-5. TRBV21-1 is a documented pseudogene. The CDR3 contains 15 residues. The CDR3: CARPIGEYSNQPQHF. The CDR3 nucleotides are TGTGCCAGACCCATCGGGGAGTATAGCAATCAGCCCCAGCATTTT.

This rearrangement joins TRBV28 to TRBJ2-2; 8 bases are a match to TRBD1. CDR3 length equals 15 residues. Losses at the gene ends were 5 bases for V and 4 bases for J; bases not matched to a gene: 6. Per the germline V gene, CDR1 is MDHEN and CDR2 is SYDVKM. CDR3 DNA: TGTGCCAGCAGTATACAGGGGGTAGGCACCGGGGAGCTGTTTTTT. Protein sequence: CASSIQGVGTGELFF. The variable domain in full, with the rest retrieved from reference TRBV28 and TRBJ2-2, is DVKVTQSSRYLVKRTGEKVFLECVQDMDHENMFWYRQDPGLGLRLIYFSYDVKMKEKGDIPEGYSVSREKKERFSLILESASTNQTSMYLCASSIQGVGTGELFFGEGSRLTVL.

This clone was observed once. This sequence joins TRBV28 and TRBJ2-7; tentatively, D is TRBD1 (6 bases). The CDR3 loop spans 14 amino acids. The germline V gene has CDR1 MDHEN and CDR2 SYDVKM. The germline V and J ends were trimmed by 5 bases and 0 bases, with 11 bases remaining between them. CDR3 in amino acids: CASSRRGTSYEQYF. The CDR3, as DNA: TGTGCCAGCAGTCGTAGGGGGACCTCCTACGAGCAGTACTTC.

This chain's CDR3 is CASSPVEVANQPQHF. The CDR3 DNA is TGTGCCAGTAGTCCCGTGGAGGTCGCAAATCAGCCCCAGCATTTT. The chain combines TRBV19 with TRBJ1-5; D is ambiguous. The CDR3 is 15 residues long. Germline CDR1 LNHDA, CDR2 SQIVND (reference sequence). V lost 5 bases and J 4 bases, leaving 15 bases between the germline ends.

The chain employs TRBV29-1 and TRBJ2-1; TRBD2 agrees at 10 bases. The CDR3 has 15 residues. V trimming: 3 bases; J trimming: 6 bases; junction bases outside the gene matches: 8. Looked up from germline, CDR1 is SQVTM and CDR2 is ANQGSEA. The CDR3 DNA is TGCAGCGTTGAGGGAGCGGGAGGGCGCCCCAATGAGCAGTTCTTC. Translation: CSVEGAGGRPNEQFF.

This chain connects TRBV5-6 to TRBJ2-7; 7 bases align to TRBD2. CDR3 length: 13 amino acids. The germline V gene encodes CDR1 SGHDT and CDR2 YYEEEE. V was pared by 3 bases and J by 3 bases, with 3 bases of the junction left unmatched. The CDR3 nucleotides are TGTGCCAGCAGCTCAGGACTAGTCTACGAGCAGTACGTC. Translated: CASSSGLVYEQYV.

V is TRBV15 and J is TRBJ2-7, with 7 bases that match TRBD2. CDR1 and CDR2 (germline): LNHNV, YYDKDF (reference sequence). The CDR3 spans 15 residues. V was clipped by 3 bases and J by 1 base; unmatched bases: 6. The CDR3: CATSRGGTGSYEQYF. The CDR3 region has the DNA TGTGCCACCAGCAGGGGGGGGACTGGGTCCTACGAGCAGTACTTC.

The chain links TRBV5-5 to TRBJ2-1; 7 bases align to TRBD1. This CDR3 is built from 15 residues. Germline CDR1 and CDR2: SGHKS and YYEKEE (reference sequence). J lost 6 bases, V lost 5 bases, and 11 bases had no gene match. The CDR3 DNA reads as TGTGCCAGCAGTCAAACAGGGGTACTACCCAATGAGCAGTTCTTC. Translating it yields CASSQTGVLPNEQFF.

As DNA, the CDR3 is TGTGCCAGCAGCTCGGGGATGGCCCTCTCTGGGGCCAACGTCCTGACTTTC. Its protein product is CASSSGMALSGANVLTF. The rearrangement links TRBV5-5 to TRBJ2-6; D perhaps matches TRBD2 (5 bases). The V end lost 3 bases, the J end lost 0 bases, and 13 bases lay between the germline ends. In germline, CDR1 is SGHKS, CDR2 YYEKEE (reference sequence). The CDR3 covers 17 residues.

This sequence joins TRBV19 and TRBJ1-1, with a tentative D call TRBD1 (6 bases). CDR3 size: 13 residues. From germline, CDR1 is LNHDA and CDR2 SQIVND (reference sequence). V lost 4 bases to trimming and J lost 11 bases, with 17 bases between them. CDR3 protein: CASSKGRTQGAFF. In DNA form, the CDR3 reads TGTGCCAGTAGTAAAGGCAGAACCCAGGGGGCTTTCTTT.

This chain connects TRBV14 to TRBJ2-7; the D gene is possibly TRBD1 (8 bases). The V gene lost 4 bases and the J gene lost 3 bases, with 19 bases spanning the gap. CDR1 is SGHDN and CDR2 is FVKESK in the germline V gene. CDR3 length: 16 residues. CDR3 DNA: TGTGCCAGCAGCCGTTCAAGCGGGACAGGCTTCTACGAGCAGTACGTC. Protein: CASSRSSGTGFYEQYV.

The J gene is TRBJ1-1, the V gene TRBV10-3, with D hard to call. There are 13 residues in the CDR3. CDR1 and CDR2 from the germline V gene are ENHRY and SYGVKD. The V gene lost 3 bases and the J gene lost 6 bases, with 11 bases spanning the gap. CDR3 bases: TGTGCCATCAGTGACGAACCAGAATCTGAAGCTTTCTTT. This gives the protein CAISDEPESEAFF.

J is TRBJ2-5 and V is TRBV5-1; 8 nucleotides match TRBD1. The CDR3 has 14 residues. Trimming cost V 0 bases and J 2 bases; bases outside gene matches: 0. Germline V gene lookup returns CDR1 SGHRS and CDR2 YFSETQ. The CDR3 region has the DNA TGCGCCAGCAGCTTGGGGGACAGGCAAGAGACCCAGTACTTC. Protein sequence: CASSLGDRQETQYF.

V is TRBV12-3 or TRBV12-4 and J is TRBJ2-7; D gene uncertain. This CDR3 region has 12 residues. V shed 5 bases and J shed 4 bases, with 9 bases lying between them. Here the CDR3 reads CASSPTGYEQYF. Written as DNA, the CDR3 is TGTGCCAGCAGTCCGACCGGGTACGAGCAGTACTTC.

The DNA for the CDR3 is TGTGCCAGCTCACCACCCGGGGGAGGTGGTTCCTATAATTCACCCCTCCACTTT. Amino acid sequence: CASSPPGGGGSYNSPLHF. The genes are TRBV18 and TRBJ1-6, with D possibly TRBD1 on 5 matching bases. This CDR3 is 18 amino acids long. Germline V CDR1 and CDR2: KGHSH, LQKENI. The ends were cut back, 0 bases at V and 1 base at J, with 13 bases in the middle.